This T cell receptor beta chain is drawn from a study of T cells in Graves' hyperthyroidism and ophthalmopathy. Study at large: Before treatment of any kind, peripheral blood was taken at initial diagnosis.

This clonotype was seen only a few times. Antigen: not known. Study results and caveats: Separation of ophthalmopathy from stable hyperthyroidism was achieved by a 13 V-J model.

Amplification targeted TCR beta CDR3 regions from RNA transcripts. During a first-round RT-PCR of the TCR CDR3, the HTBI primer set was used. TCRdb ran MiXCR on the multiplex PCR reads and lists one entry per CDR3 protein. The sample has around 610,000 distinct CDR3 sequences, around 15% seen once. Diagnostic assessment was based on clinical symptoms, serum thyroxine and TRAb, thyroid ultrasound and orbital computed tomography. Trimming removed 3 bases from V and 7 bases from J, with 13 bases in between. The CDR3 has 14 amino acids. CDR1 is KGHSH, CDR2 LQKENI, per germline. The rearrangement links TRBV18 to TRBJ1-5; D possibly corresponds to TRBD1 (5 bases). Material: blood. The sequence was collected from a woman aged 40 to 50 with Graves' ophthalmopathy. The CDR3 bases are TGTGCCAGCTCACCCGACAGCCAGGACCAGCCCCAGCATTTT. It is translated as CASSPDSQDQPQHF.